Each of the 9 T cell receptor beta chains below was sequenced from the same sample in a study of regulatory T cells in long-lasting Graves disease. Regarding time point: newly diagnosed GD, antithyroid drugs for less than 3 months. From RNA extracted from PBMCs, the TCR library was made. Arm-PCR of CDR3 regions and iRepertoire HTBI primers were used to build TCR beta libraries. TCRdb called the multiplex PCR reads again in MiXCR, with one record for every CDR3 protein. Of about 450,000 distinct CDR3 sequences in the sample, roughly 15% were seen once. This sample also belongs to another study, concerning T cells in Graves' hyperthyroidism and ophthalmopathy.

This sample comprised peripheral blood mononuclear cells (PBMCs), obtained at new diagnosis, from a patient treated with antithyroid drugs. The receptors shown here come from a woman in her 30s with Graves disease.

This chain uses TRBV4-3 with TRBJ2-1, with 11 nucleotides matching TRBD2. This CDR3 comprises 17 residues. Germline CDR1 and CDR2: LGHNA and YSLEER. V trimming: 4 bases; J trimming: 12 bases; junction bases outside the gene matches: 17. The CDR3 region has the DNA TGCGCCAGCAGCCCCCCCTTGACTAGCGGGGCGGGGCTTTTGCAGTTCTTC. It translates to CASSPPLTSGAGLLQFF.

The V and J genes are TRBV7-2 and TRBJ2-7; TRBD2 matches at 14 bases. CDR1 is SGHTA, CDR2 FQGNSA, per germline. CDR3 length: 15 amino acids. The trim removed 2 bases at V and 7 bases at J, leaving 4 bases unmatched. As DNA, the CDR3 is TGTGCCAGCAGCTTACGACTAGCGGGAGGGAGAGAGCAGTACTTC. Its protein is CASSLRLAGGREQYF.

The J gene is TRBJ1-3, the V gene TRBV3-1, with D uncertain. V was shortened by 1 base and J by 0 bases, with 4 bases between the two germline ends. The CDR3 sequence is 14 residues long. The germline V gene encodes CDR1 LGHDT and CDR2 YNNKEL (reference sequence). The CDR3 protein is CASSQAVSGNTIYF. DNA for the CDR3: TGTGCCAGCAGCCAAGCGGTCTCTGGAAACACCATATATTTT.

The chain couples TRBV29-1 to TRBJ1-4, with 9 bases aligning to TRBD1. V was clipped by 7 bases and J by 0 bases; unmatched bases: 6. In germline, CDR1 is SQVTM, CDR2 ANQGSEA. The CDR3 runs to 15 residues. Here the CDR3 reads CSGGTGGATNEKLFF. In DNA form, the CDR3 reads TGCAGCGGGGGAACAGGGGGCGCAACTAATGAAAAACTGTTTTTT. The whole variable domain, filled in from reference TRBV29-1 and TRBJ1-4, reads SAVISQKPSRDICQRGTSLTIQCQVDSQVTMMFWYRQQPGQSLTLIATANQGSEATYESGFVIDKFPISRPNLTFSTLTVSNMSPEDSSIYLCSGGTGGATNEKLFFGSGTQLSVL.

On this clonotype itself: A far larger clone is only one base removed, so a read error is likely. The CDR3 does not end in the conserved phenylalanine or tryptophan, so this is likely a read error. The gene calls are TRBV4-3 and TRBJ2-2; D call uncertain. Trimming stripped 0 bases from V and 6 bases from J, with 5 bases between. The CDR3 covers 13 residues. The germline V gene has CDR1 LGHNA and CDR2 YSLEER. The CDR3 DNA reads as TGCGCCAGCAGCCAAGATCTTGCCGGGGAGCTGTTTCTT. The encoded protein is CASSQDLAGELFL.

This chain links TRBV20-1 with TRBJ2-5; TRBD1 aligns across 9 bases. CDR3 length: 14 amino acids. The germline V gene has CDR1 DFQATT and CDR2 SNEGSKA (reference sequence). V shed 1 base, J shed 4 bases, and the junction held 4 bases outside the gene matches. The CDR3 sequence: CSARGVDRGETQYF. In DNA form, the CDR3 reads TGCAGTGCTAGAGGGGTGGACAGGGGAGAGACCCAGTACTTC.

This clonotype turned up a few times. The genes are TRBV9 and TRBJ1-5, with D possibly matching TRBD1 (5 bases). This CDR3 comprises 14 residues. V lost 3 bases to trimming and J lost 2 bases, with 9 bases between them. Germline assignment: CDR1 SGDLS and CDR2 YYNGEE. In DNA, the CDR3 is TGTGCCAGCAGCGCAGAAGGGGGCAATCAGCCCCAGCATTTT. Protein product: CASSAEGGNQPQHF.

This clonotype has a count of ten or more. The V gene is TRBV2, the J gene TRBJ2-5; 11 nucleotides agree with TRBD2. This CDR3 is built from 15 residues. Per the germline V gene, CDR1 is SNHLY and CDR2 is FYNNEI. Germline trimming cut 6 bases from V and 5 bases from J; bases unmatched to any gene: 8. The CDR3 sequence: CASRKLAGEGETQYF. CDR3 nucleotide sequence: TGTGCCAGCAGAAAACTAGCGGGAGAAGGGGAGACCCAGTACTTC.

This clonotype was seen ten or more times. This chain uses TRBV7-9 with TRBJ1-5; D is unclear. CDR1 SEHNR and CDR2 FQNEAQ come from the germline V gene (reference sequence). The CDR3 contains 15 residues. Trimming pared 4 bases from V and 1 base from J, leaving 11 bases between. For the CDR3, the DNA is TGTGCCAGCAGCTCATCAAAGACAAGCAATCAGCCCCAGCATTTT. The encoded protein is CASSSSKTSNQPQHF.